The T cell receptor beta chain described here comes from a study of blood T cells in healthy people across ages (dated by TCRdb to the mid-2010s). Turning to the overall study: In model experiments, template switching captured roughly one uniquely barcoded TCR beta cDNA molecule for every two T cells. Donors were grouped into four age groups: young (average about 15 years), middle-aged (39), aged (roughly 67) and long-lived (about 82). To avoid experimental bias, donors of different ages were distributed randomly across sequencing lanes. Using deep sequencing normalized with unique cDNA molecular identifiers, the study measured how TCR beta repertoire diversity changes with age. Using the same blood draw, the study looked at two additional independent replicas of 1 million unique cDNA reads for two donors, one aged 18 to 30 and the other aged 80 or older. The paper's findings and limits, for the study overall: The percentage of naive T cells measured by flow cytometry correlated strongly with observed TCR beta diversity. Conclusive comparison of naive and antigen-experienced compartments was prevented by the profiling of bulk unsorted PBMCs. Estimates of total diversity based on one million sequenced T cells were considered lower bounds and underestimates. Compared with the aged group, the long-lived group had more naive CD4+ T cells, fewer expanded clones and increased TCR diversity, suggesting age selection. Because donor CMV infection status was unknown, age-related changes in expanded clonotypes were potentially confounded. As age increased, observed TCR beta diversity per million T cells dropped in a roughly linear way, and a significant reduction was already evident by age 40.

V is clipped by 5 bases and J by 4 bases, and the sequence between their germline boundaries is 17 bases long. Including cysteine and phenylalanine, the CDR3 has 15 amino acids. The read is trimmed to its CDR3 DNA, 45 bases read in frame from base 1. The germline V gene provides CDR1 SGHTA and CDR2 FQGNSA. A single count supports this clonotype. The antigen it recognizes is unknown. No quality values exist for individual bases; no much larger clone is one base distant. Libraries came from 5' RACE. The run used an Illumina HiSeq 2500. A second roughly 7 to 12 cycle PCR used a sample-barcoded 5' primer and a J-beta primer mix. A unique molecular identifier was introduced onto each TCR beta cDNA molecule by a template-switch 5' adaptor carrying 12 random nucleotides. Each sample yielded at least 3 million CDR3-containing paired-end reads. First-strand cDNA synthesis was performed from all RNA using the Mint cDNA synthesis kit, with priming by a TRBC-specific oligonucleotide. Following uracil-DNA glycosylase treatment, a first 18-cycle PCR with universal primers M1SS and BC2_uni_R was performed on all cDNA. In the source study's methods: For normalization, 1 million high-quality reads, each with a distinct molecular identifier, were randomly selected from each sample. Instead of being binned into consensus sequences, reads with shared molecular identifiers were discarded. MiTCR, run with a Q25 quality threshold and the strictest error-elimination algorithm, handled CDR3 identification, clonotype clustering and error correction. A nonparametric unseen species model with Euler transformation was used to estimate lower-bound total TCR beta diversity. TCRdb reprocessing: public reads trimmed at Q25 with fastp, clones called with MiXCR, in-frame beta chains kept. Rows with one shared CDR3 protein collapse into an entry with the most common genes and DNA. For this entry, the V and J calls and clone size follow TCRdb and not the study's own pipeline. The sample table contains around 800,000 distinct CDR3 sequences; only one count was recorded for about 59% of them. In total, the top ten clones hold about 30% of the sample.

Systemically healthy Caucasian individuals from Russia, roughly 40 in total and aged about 6 to 100 years, were included as donors. Each donor gave 8 to 10 milliliters of peripheral blood, collected into EDTA-treated Vacutainer tubes. Ficoll-Paque density-gradient centrifugation was used to isolate PBMCs, with at least 6.5 million obtained per sample. Trizol reagent was used to extract total RNA from the PBMCs, yielding at least 6 micrograms per sample. The percentages of naive CD45RAhigh/CD27high T cells were determined by flow cytometry on a PBMC aliquot from every donor. The V gene is TRBV7-2 and the J gene is TRBJ1-2; too little of a D gene remains to name it. This receptor was obtained from a man under 40 in good health. The sample taken for sequencing was blood. The DNA sequence is given as TGTGCCAGCAGCCCGAGGACCAGCCTAATCTATGGCTACACCTTC. It encodes CASSPRTSLIYGYTF.